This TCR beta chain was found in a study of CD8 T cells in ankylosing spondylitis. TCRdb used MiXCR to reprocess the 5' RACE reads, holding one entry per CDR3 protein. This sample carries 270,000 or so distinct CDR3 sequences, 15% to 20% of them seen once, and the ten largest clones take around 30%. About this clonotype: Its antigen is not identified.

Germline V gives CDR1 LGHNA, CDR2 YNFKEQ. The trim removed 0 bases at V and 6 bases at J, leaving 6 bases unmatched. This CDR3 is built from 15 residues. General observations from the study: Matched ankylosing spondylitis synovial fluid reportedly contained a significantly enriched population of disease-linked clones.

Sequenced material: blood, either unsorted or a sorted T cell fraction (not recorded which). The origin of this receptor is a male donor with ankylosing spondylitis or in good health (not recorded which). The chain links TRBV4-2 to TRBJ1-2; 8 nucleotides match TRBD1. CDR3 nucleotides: TGTGCCAGCAGCCAAGATTGGGCAGGGGGCGATGGCTACACCTTC. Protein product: CASSQDWAGGDGYTF.